Below, one T cell receptor beta chain is given with its context. The sample holds other DNA sequences that translate to the same CDR3. This specimen belongs to a study of blood T cell repertoires in COVID-19. Study-level information: Nucleic acid was either cDNA or gDNA, and it came from T cells, B-cell-depleted T cells, or PBMCs.

The V end was cut by 6 bases, the J end by 4 bases, with 9 bases between. Germline V gene data show CDR1 as SQVTM and CDR2 as ANQGSEA. There are 11 residues in the CDR3. Data came from immunoSEQ multiplex PCR; TCRdb stores just in-frame clones and leaves some out. The sample holds around 180,000 clones; under 80% are singletons and the top ten take roughly a sixth. Everyone who took part was 18 to 89 years old, and they came from about 25 US areas. Sequencing used PBMCs or T cells enriched from blood (not recorded which). The chain joins TRBV29-1 to TRBJ1-2, with no clear D. The source is a woman between 50 and 59 years old with acute COVID-19. CDR3 region: CSVVSGYGYTF. CDR3 DNA sequence: TGCAGCGTCGTCAGTGGCTATGGCTACACCTTC.